Listed below are T cell receptor beta chains from one sample, sequenced in a study of T-cell reconstitution after alpha-beta-depleted transplantation in children. TCRdb used MiXCR to reprocess the PCR reads, holding one entry per CDR3 protein. The sample lists some 840,000 distinct CDR3 sequences; around 15% were seen once. Material: PBMCs, mostly from graft donor cells, obtained 360 days after TCRalphabeta/CD19-depleted stem cell transplant. The receptors here all came from a male patient younger than 18 who had a stem cell transplant for acute lymphoblastic leukemia, so the T cells may come from the graft donor. Both conserved end residues are part of each CDR3. Fields, in order: V gene, clone size, D gene, J gene, CDR3 protein, CDR3 DNA. The D gene is left open where the match is weak. Clone size is stated in some rows and not others, as once, few, many or a class when expanded.

TRBV12-3/TRBV12-4	-	-	TRBJ2-7	CASSFYETYEQYF	TGTGCCAGCAGTTTTTACGAGACCTACGAGCAGTACTTC
TRBV12-3/TRBV12-4	-	TRBD1	TRBJ1-2	CASSFGLGQGPNYGYTF	TGTGCCAGCAGTTTTGGACTGGGACAGGGCCCCAACTATGGCTACACCTTC
TRBV7-6	-	-	TRBJ2-7	CASSPLAIGQTQTKRISYEQYF	TGTGCCAGCAGCCCTCTCGCTATCGGCCAAACCCAAACTAAGCGTATCTCCTACGAGCAGTACTTC
TRBV5-1	few	-	TRBJ2-1	CASSLPSRHEQFF	TGCGCCAGCAGCTTACCGAGCCGGCATGAGCAGTTCTTC
TRBV5-5	few	TRBD1	TRBJ1-4	CASSLVGTGGEKLFF	TGTGCCAGCAGCTTGGTCGGGACAGGGGGTGAAAAACTGTTTTTT
TRBV29-1	few	TRBD2	TRBJ2-1	CSVDGVAGGPVYNEQFF	TGCAGCGTTGACGGGGTAGCGGGAGGGCCAGTCTACAATGAGCAGTTCTTC
TRBV7-3	few	TRBD2	TRBJ2-2	CASSLPPSGISGELFF	TGTGCCAGCAGCTTACCCCCTAGCGGGATTTCCGGGGAGCTGTTTTTT
TRBV10-2	-	-	TRBJ1-1	CASSDYRMNTEAFF	TGCGCCAGCAGTGATTACAGGATGAACACTGAAGCTTTCTTT
TRBV20-1	many	TRBD2	TRBJ2-3	CSAYSTSGSADTQYF	TGCAGTGCTTACAGCACTAGCGGGAGTGCGGATACGCAGTATTTT
TRBV7-9	few	-	TRBJ1-2	CASSLRWNRALWGYTF	TGTGCCAGCAGCTTAAGGTGGAACAGGGCGCTATGGGGCTACACCTTC